The 5 T cell receptor beta chains below were found in one sample sequenced in a study of naive and memory T cell subsets. Findings and limits, study-wide: A few larger clonotypes appeared in naive repertoires, especially CD8, possibly memory cells re-expressing CD45RA.

An equimolar mix of two oligonucleotides served as the beta constant-region primer for TRBC1 and TRBC2. Nested alpha and beta constant-region primers with the SP2 primer drove four PCR rounds on ligated cDNA. From the UMI-ligation and nested PCR reads, TCRdb called clonotypes with MiXCR, one entry per CDR3 protein. The table has 85,000 to 130,000 distinct CDR3 sequences, about 14% seen once. No antigen has been identified for these receptors. Sample: naive CD8+ T cells from blood. The receptors here all came from a human donor in good health.

This clonotype has more than one count but fewer than ten. This chain's CDR3 is CASSNKGGGDRDYGYTF. As DNA, the CDR3 is TGTGCCAGCAGCAACAAAGGGGGCGGGGACAGGGATTATGGCTACACCTTC. V gene TRBV7-2 combines with J gene TRBJ1-2; TRBD1 aligns across 9 bases. Germline lookup yields CDR1 SGHTA and CDR2 FQGNSA. CDR3 length equals 17 residues. The V segment lost 5 bases and the J segment 5 bases; nucleotides outside the gene matches: 15.

The V call is TRBV19, the J call TRBJ2-3; TRBD1 agrees at 7 bases. The trim removed 7 bases at V and 3 bases at J, leaving 7 bases unmatched. This CDR3 is 14 amino acids long. CDR1 and CDR2 from the germline V gene are LNHDA and SQIVND (reference sequence). The CDR3 reads CASMVGGPTDTQYF. Here the CDR3 DNA reads TGTGCCAGTATGGTAGGGGGCCCGACAGATACGCAGTATTTT.

This clonotype has ten or more counts. The J gene is TRBJ2-7, the V gene TRBV29-1; possibly TRBD2 for D (5 bases). CDR1 SQVTM and CDR2 ANQGSEA come from the germline V gene. CDR3 size: 13 residues. Trimming left V 7 bases short and J 0 bases short, with 13 bases between. The CDR3 sequence is CSAEGVPSYEQYF. The CDR3 DNA sequence: TGCAGCGCCGAGGGAGTTCCCTCCTACGAGCAGTACTTC.

This clonotype was found a few times. The rearrangement uses TRBV5-5 and TRBJ1-2; D unclear. This CDR3 is 14 amino acids long. CDR1 is SGHKS and CDR2 is YYEKEE in the germline V gene (reference sequence). Trimming cost V 0 bases and J 0 bases, with 6 bases left between them. In DNA, the CDR3 is TGTGCCAGCAGCTTGGCGGCAGCTAACTATGGCTACACCTTC. It is translated as CASSLAAANYGYTF.

V is TRBV27 and J is TRBJ2-2; D is undetermined. V was clipped by 7 bases and J by 4 bases, with 10 bases between them. The length of the CDR3 is 13 residues. Per germline, CDR1 MNHEY and CDR2 SMNVEV (reference sequence). The CDR3 here is CASKRVSTGELFF. In DNA, the CDR3 is TGTGCCAGCAAACGGGTTTCCACCGGGGAGCTGTTTTTT.